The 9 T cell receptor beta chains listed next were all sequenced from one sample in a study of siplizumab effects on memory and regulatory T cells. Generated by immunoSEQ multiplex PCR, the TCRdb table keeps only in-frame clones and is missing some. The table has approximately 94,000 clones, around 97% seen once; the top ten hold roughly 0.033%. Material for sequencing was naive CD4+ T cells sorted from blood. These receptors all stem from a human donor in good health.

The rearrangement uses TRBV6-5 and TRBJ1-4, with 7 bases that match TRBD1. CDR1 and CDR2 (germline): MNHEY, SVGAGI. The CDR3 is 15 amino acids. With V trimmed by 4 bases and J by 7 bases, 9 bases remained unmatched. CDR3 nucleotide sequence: TGTGCCAGCAGTTTACAGGGGAGAGGTGGTGAAAAACTGTTTTTT. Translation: CASSLQGRGGEKLFF.

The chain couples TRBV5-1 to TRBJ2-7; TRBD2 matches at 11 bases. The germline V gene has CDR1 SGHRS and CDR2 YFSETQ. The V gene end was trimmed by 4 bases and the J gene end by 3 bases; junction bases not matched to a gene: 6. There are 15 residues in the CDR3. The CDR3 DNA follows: TGCGCCAGCAGCAAACTAGCGGGGGCCGTCTACGAGCAGTACTTC. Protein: CASSKLAGAVYEQYF.

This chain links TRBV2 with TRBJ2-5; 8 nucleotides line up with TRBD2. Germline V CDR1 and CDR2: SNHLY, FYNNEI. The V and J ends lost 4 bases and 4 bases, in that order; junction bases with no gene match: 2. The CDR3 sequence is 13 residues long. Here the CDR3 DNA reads TGTGCCAGCAGTGTTACTAGCGGAGAGACCCAGTACTTC. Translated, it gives CASSVTSGETQYF.

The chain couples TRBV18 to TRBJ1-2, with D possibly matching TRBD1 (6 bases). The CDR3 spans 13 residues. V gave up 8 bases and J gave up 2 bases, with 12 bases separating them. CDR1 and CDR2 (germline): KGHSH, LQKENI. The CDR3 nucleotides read TGTGCCAGCCAACCTGACAGGAACTATGGCTACACCTTC. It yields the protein CASQPDRNYGYTF.

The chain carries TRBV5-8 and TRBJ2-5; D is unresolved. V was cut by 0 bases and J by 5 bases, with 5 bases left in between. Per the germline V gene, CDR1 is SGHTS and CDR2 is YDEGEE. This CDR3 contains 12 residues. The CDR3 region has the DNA TGTGCCAGCAGCTTGGGTCTGGAGACCCAGTACTTC. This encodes CASSLGLETQYF. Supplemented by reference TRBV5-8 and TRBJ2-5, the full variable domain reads EAGVTQSPTHLIKTRGQQATLRCSPISGHTSVYWYQQALGLGLQFLLWYDEGEERNRGNFPPRFSGRQFPNYSSELNVNALELEDSALYLCASSLGLETQYFGPGTRLLVL.

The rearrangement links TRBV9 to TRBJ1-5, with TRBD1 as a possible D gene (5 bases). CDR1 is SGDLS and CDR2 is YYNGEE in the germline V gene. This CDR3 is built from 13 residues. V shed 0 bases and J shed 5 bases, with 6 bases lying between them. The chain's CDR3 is CASSVGGYQPQHF. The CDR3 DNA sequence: TGTGCCAGCAGCGTAGGGGGGTATCAGCCCCAGCATTTT.

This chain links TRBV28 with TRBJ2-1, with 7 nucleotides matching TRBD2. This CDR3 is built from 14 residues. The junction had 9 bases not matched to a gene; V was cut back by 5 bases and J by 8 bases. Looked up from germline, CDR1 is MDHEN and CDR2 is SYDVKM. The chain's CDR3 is CASSRWGGGDEQFF. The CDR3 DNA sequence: TGTGCCAGCAGTCGGTGGGGGGGAGGGGATGAGCAGTTCTTC.

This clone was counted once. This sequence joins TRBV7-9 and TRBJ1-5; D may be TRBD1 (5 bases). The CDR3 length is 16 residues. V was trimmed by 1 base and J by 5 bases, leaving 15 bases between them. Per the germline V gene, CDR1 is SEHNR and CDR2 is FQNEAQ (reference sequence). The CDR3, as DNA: TGTGCCAGCAGCTTAGGGGCAGGGTCTGGGGATCAGCCCCAGCATTTT. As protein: CASSLGAGSGDQPQHF.

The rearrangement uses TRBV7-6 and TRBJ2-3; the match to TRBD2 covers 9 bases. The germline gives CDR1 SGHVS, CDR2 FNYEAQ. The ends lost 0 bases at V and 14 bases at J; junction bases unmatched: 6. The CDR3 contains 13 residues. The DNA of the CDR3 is TGTGCCAGCAGCTTAGCCAGAATGGGACTAGCGTATTTT. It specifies CASSLARMGLAYF.